A single sample is the source of the 21 T cell receptor beta chains below, sequenced in a study of T cell changes during pregnancy in multiple sclerosis. The repertoire was sequenced with immunoSEQ multiplex PCR; TCRdb's copy has only in-frame clones and lacks some. The sample yields fewer than 45,000 clones, roughly 91% seen once. Specimen: CD4+ T cells from peripheral blood mononuclear cells, collected in the second trimester of pregnancy. The receptor set was obtained from a female donor in good health, enrolled as a control in a pregnancy study.

The chain joins TRBV29-1 to TRBJ2-3, with 7 bases that match TRBD1. The CDR3 has 12 residues. Germline loops: CDR1 SQVTM, CDR2 ANQGSEA. V lost 5 bases and J lost 7; bases outside the gene matches: 6. The CDR3 region is CSVRQGDNTQYF. CDR3 DNA sequence: TGCAGCGTTCGGCAGGGGGACAATACGCAGTATTTT.

The rearrangement links TRBV9 to TRBJ1-2, with D possibly matching TRBD1 (6 bases). This CDR3 region has 19 residues. Trimming removed 0 bases from V and 3 bases from J, with 24 bases in between. Germline assignment: CDR1 SGDLS and CDR2 YYNGEE. DNA of the CDR3: TGTGCCAGCAGCGTAGGACAGGCTTCTATCCAGAACTTTTACTATGGCTACACCTTC. It is translated as CASSVGQASIQNFYYGYTF.

The chain is built from TRBV18 and TRBJ2-1, with 9 bases aligning to TRBD2. Germline CDR1 is KGHSH and CDR2 is LQKENI. Trimming removed 0 bases from V and 8 bases from J; junction bases left unmatched: 5. The CDR3 spans 15 residues. The CDR3 is CASSPPGLAGYEQFF. The CDR3 region has the DNA TGTGCCAGCTCACCACCCGGGCTAGCGGGATATGAGCAGTTCTTC.

This chain connects TRBV5-5 to TRBJ1-1; D call uncertain. Germline V gene data show CDR1 as SGHKS and CDR2 as YYEKEE (reference sequence). The CDR3 runs 14 residues. The V gene lost 4 bases and the J gene lost 0 bases, with 10 bases spanning the gap. The CDR3 protein is CASSPGILNTEAFF. CDR3 nucleotide sequence: TGTGCCAGCAGCCCGGGGATTTTGAACACTGAAGCTTTCTTT.

The rearrangement uses TRBV11-2 and TRBJ2-5; 7 positions match TRBD1. V shed 1 base and J 1 base; nucleotides not matched to a gene: 3. CDR3 size: 15 residues. Germline-derived CDR1 and CDR2 are SGHAT and FQNNGV. This chain's CDR3 is CASSLGPGGQETQYF. The CDR3 coding sequence is TGTGCCAGCAGCTTAGGCCCAGGGGGCCAAGAGACCCAGTACTTC.

V usage is TRBV10-3 and J usage is TRBJ1-5, with D possibly matching TRBD1 (6 bases). This CDR3 spans 14 amino acids. V was cut by 5 bases and J by 7 bases, with 15 bases left in between. Germline CDR1 reads ENHRY; CDR2 reads SYGVKD. CDR3 bases: TGTGCCATCAGTCCCGGACAGAGGGACCAGCCCCAGCATTTT. Translating gives CAISPGQRDQPQHF.

This rearrangement joins TRBV29-1 to TRBJ1-1, with TRBD1 identical over 8 bases. Germline CDR1 reads SQVTM; CDR2 reads ANQGSEA. The CDR3 totals 14 residues. V shed 6 bases, J shed 5 bases, and the junction held 11 bases outside the gene matches. The DNA for the CDR3 is TGCAGCGTAGGGAAGGACAGGGTAGGAACTGAAGCTTTCTTT. This sequence encodes CSVGKDRVGTEAFF.

This chain uses TRBV27 with TRBJ1-3; tentative D call: TRBD1 (6 bases). The V gene's germline CDR1 is MNHEY and CDR2 SMNVEV (reference sequence). The V end was cut by 5 bases, the J end by 7 bases, with 18 bases between. The CDR3 spans 15 residues. CDR3 DNA: TGTGCCAGCAGTCCTGGGCAGGGGCAAAAGAACACCATATATTTT. It codes for CASSPGQGQKNTIYF.

The CDR3 sequence: CASSTRTYQETQYF. CDR3 sequence (DNA): TGTGCCAGCAGTACCCGGACATATCAAGAGACCCAGTACTTC. V is TRBV28 and J is TRBJ2-5; a weak D match, TRBD1 (5 bases). The germline gives CDR1 MDHEN, CDR2 SYDVKM. Between the trimmed V and J ends, which lost 5 bases and 2 bases, there was a span of 12 bases. The CDR3 runs to 14 residues.

The chain combines TRBV5-4 with TRBJ1-5; D uncertain. The CDR3 contains 15 residues. Trimming stripped 0 bases from V and 0 bases from J, with 7 bases between. Per the germline V gene, CDR1 is SGHNT and CDR2 is YYREEE (reference sequence). CDR3 sequence reads: CASSLDPGSNQPQHF. The CDR3 coding sequence is TGTGCCAGCAGCTTGGATCCGGGTAGCAATCAGCCCCAGCATTTT. The complete variable domain, with remaining parts taken from reference TRBV5-4 and TRBJ1-5, reads ETGVTQSPTHLIKTRGQQVTLRCSSQSGHNTVSWYQQALGQGPQFIFQYYREEENGRGNFPPRFSGLQFPNYSSELNVNALELDDSALYLCASSLDPGSNQPQHFGDGTRLSIL.

The V and J genes are TRBV5-8 and TRBJ1-5; perhaps TRBD1 as D (6 bases). Trimming cost V 6 bases and J 6 bases, with 19 bases left between them. Germline V CDR1 and CDR2: SGHTS, YDEGEE. This CDR3 comprises 15 residues. The DNA of the CDR3 is TGTGCCAGCACCACCGGGGGGGCGGTAGGTCAGCCCCAGCATTTT. It codes for CASTTGGAVGQPQHF.

The chain employs TRBV18 and TRBJ1-1; D remains ambiguous. Germline assignment: CDR1 KGHSH and CDR2 LQKENI. Trimming cost V 8 bases and J 5 bases, with 6 bases left between them. This CDR3 comprises 10 residues. As DNA, the CDR3 is TGTGCCAGCCGGGGTACTGAAGCTTTCTTT. This translates into CASRGTEAFF.

This clone was recorded once. The V and J genes are TRBV5-1 and TRBJ2-2; 7 positions match TRBD1. The germline CDR1 and CDR2 sequences are SGHRS and YFSETQ. The CDR3 loop spans 14 amino acids. V shed 0 bases and J 5 bases; nucleotides not matched to a gene: 1. CDR3 region: CASSLAGGTGELFF. CDR3 in DNA: TGCGCCAGCAGCTTGGCAGGGGGAACCGGGGAGCTGTTTTTT.

The CDR3 protein is CASTKGQAGGTDTQYF. In DNA form, the CDR3 reads TGTGCCAGCACCAAGGGGCAGGCGGGAGGCACAGATACGCAGTATTTT. The chain couples TRBV2 to TRBJ2-3, with 7 bases matching TRBD2. This CDR3 spans 16 amino acids. The germline V gene encodes CDR1 SNHLY and CDR2 FYNNEI. With 7 bases clipped from V and 1 base from J, the junction kept 11 bases outside the gene matches.

The chain links TRBV6-5 to TRBJ1-1; weak D call: TRBD1 (5 bases). Trimming took 0 bases from V and 5 from J, leaving 13 bases between them. The CDR3 consists of 15 residues. The germline V gene has CDR1 MNHEY and CDR2 SVGAGI. The CDR3 loop is CASSYSTEPKTEAFF. CDR3 DNA: TGTGCCAGCAGTTACTCGACAGAGCCCAAGACTGAAGCTTTCTTT.

The chain combines TRBV18 with TRBJ1-1; the match to TRBD1 covers 9 bases. Germline trimming cut 3 bases from V and 3 bases from J; bases unmatched to any gene: 5. Per germline, CDR1 KGHSH and CDR2 LQKENI. This CDR3 has 15 amino acids. CDR3 protein: CASSPPTGGDTEAFF. The CDR3 bases are TGTGCCAGCTCACCGCCGACAGGGGGGGACACTGAAGCTTTCTTT.

This clone was recorded only once. V and J are TRBV18 and TRBJ1-5; weak D call: TRBD1 (5 bases). The ends were cut back, 3 bases at V and 4 bases at J, with 7 bases in the middle. Germline loops: CDR1 KGHSH, CDR2 LQKENI. The CDR3 sequence is 13 residues long. The chain's CDR3 is CASSPDSNQPQHF. The CDR3 DNA follows: TGTGCCAGCTCACCTGACAGTAATCAGCCCCAGCATTTT.

This sequence joins TRBV7-6 and TRBJ2-3; 13 bases align to TRBD2. CDR3 length: 18 amino acids. Germline loops: CDR1 SGHVS, CDR2 FNYEAQ. After removal of 2 bases from V and 3 bases from J, the junction contained 8 bases not matched to a gene. CDR3 protein: CASSLSGGTSGKTDTQYF. The CDR3 nucleotides are TGTGCCAGCAGCTTATCTGGGGGGACTAGCGGGAAAACAGATACGCAGTATTTT.

This chain uses TRBV29-1 with TRBJ2-1; a possible D gene is TRBD2 (6 bases). Deletions cut 7 bases from V and 7 bases from J, with 20 bases between. This CDR3 region has 14 residues. The germline V gene has CDR1 SQVTM and CDR2 ANQGSEA. The CDR3: CSARGLQAGNEQFF. DNA for the CDR3: TGCAGCGCCCGAGGACTACAGGCAGGTAATGAGCAGTTCTTC.

This clone ranks as medium-sized. The J gene is TRBJ1-1, the V gene TRBV6-5; D is possibly TRBD1 (5 bases). V was shortened by 2 bases and J by 7 bases, with 11 bases between the two germline ends. The CDR3 loop spans 13 amino acids. Germline lookup yields CDR1 MNHEY and CDR2 SVGAGI. The CDR3 spells CASSYDVGGEAFF. The CDR3 DNA follows: TGTGCCAGCAGTTACGACGTGGGGGGTGAAGCTTTCTTT.

V usage is TRBV28 and J usage is TRBJ1-1; 7 bases map to TRBD1. Trimming removed 4 bases from V and 6 bases from J; junction bases left unmatched: 17. The CDR3 sequence is 17 residues long. CDR1 and CDR2 (germline): MDHEN, SYDVKM. The CDR3 spells CASSYSSGQIWSPEAFF. The CDR3 region has the DNA TGTGCCAGCAGTTACAGTTCGGGACAGATTTGGTCCCCTGAAGCTTTCTTT. The full variable domain, completed using reference TRBV28 and TRBJ1-1, is DVKVTQSSRYLVKRTGEKVFLECVQDMDHENMFWYRQDPGLGLRLIYFSYDVKMKEKGDIPEGYSVSREKKERFSLILESASTNQTSMYLCASSYSSGQIWSPEAFFGQGTRLTVV.